This T cell receptor beta chain was retrieved from a study of control samples from healthy donors and cancer patients. Sequencing was performed with immunoSEQ multiplex PCR; in TCRdb, only in-frame clones are kept and a portion is missing. This repertoire shows 100,000 to 150,000 clones, around 90% found once; its top ten account for roughly 2.7%. This clone was seen a single time. V lost 7 bases, J lost 8 bases, and 17 bases lay in between. The CDR3 is 14 amino acids. The germline V gene has CDR1 SGHVS and CDR2 FQNEAQ. V and J are TRBV7-8 and TRBJ1-4; TRBD1 might be the D (6 bases). The TCR was taken from a middle-aged man in good health. Source material: blood. This CDR3 is CASTQGLGGEKLFF. In DNA, the CDR3 is TGTGCCAGCACCCAGGGGTTGGGAGGAGAAAAACTGTTTTTT.